One T cell receptor (beta chain) is described in this entry. The antigen is unknown. The CDR3 is 13 amino acids. CDR1 is MDHEN, CDR2 SYDVKM, per germline. V was pared by 6 bases and J by 1 base, with 9 bases between. These data come from a study of regulatory T cells in long-lasting Graves disease. With iRepertoire HTBI primers and Arm-PCR of CDR3 regions, TCR beta libraries were built. Each CDR3 protein gets one entry after TCRdb re-called the multiplex PCR reads with MiXCR. This repertoire shows over 650,000 distinct CDR3 sequences, about 30% found once; its top ten account for around 42%. Study observations and caveats: Clonotypes that were public and shared totalled 2,741 in persistent patients versus 800 to 1,000 in new patients. Persistent Graves' disease cases displayed lower TCR diversity than newly diagnosed ones. There were preferences for TRBV28, TRBJ1-2 and TRBJ2-5 in persistent disease.

Time point noted: persistent/refractory GD, antithyroid drugs over 5 years with positive TRAb. Following extraction of RNA from PBMCs, that RNA was used to make the TCR library. A nine-milliliter sample of peripheral blood was drawn into EDTA tubes. The chain has TRBV28 and TRBJ1-1; D gene ambiguous. The sequence was collected from a female donor with Graves disease. Sequenced here: peripheral blood mononuclear cells (PBMCs), sampled when the disease was refractory, from a patient treated with antithyroid drugs. For the CDR3, the DNA is TGTGCCAGCAGACCACAGAGGAACACTGAAGCTTTCTTT. This sequence encodes CASRPQRNTEAFF.